The 13 T cell receptor beta chains given below trace back to one sample, sequenced in a study of blood T cell repertoires in COVID-19 (dated by TCRdb to the early 2020s). The library was prepared using the immunoSEQ multiplex PCR assay. In TCRdb, the immuneACCESS table is reduced to in-frame sequences with V and J assigned. These tables do not hold every clone; where another copy was compared, an unresolved V gene accounts for under half, and the others remain unexplained. This sample comprises about 310,000 clones, about nine tenths of them detected only once. The ten largest clonotypes hold 1% of the sample. The source material was peripheral blood. The receptors were gathered from a man aged 45-60 years with active or convalescent COVID-19.

This chain links TRBV5-1 with TRBJ2-1; D unclear. V lost 2 bases and J 4 bases, leaving 4 bases between the germline ends. Germline CDR1 and CDR2: SGHRS and YFSETQ. CDR3 size: 12 residues. This CDR3 reads CASSLEYNEQFF. The CDR3 DNA sequence: TGCGCCAGCAGCTTAGAGTACAATGAGCAGTTCTTC.

The chain links TRBV5-1 to TRBJ2-6; D is unresolved. Germline CDR1 and CDR2: SGHRS and YFSETQ. V was cut by 1 base and J by 1 base, with 9 bases left in between. CDR3 size: 16 residues. For the CDR3, the DNA is TGCGCCAGCAGCTTGAGCGCAGCTTCTGGGGCCAACGTCCTGACTTTC. This codes for CASSLSAASGANVLTF.

The chain joins TRBV5-1 to TRBJ2-5; D unclear. V gave up 4 bases and J gave up 4 bases, with 11 bases separating them. CDR1 SGHRS and CDR2 YFSETQ come from the germline V gene. The CDR3 consists of 13 residues. The CDR3 sequence: CASSPPSGETQYF. The DNA of the CDR3 is TGCGCCAGCAGCCCACCATCGGGAGAGACCCAGTACTTC.

The chain carries TRBV7-2 and TRBJ2-5; 9 bases match TRBD2. The CDR3 covers 15 residues. The germline gives CDR1 SGHTA, CDR2 FQGNSA. The ends lost 3 bases at V and 6 bases at J; junction bases unmatched: 8. Here the CDR3 reads CASSFSQGTSKTQYF. CDR3 DNA sequence: TGTGCCAGCAGCTTTAGCCAAGGGACTAGCAAGACCCAGTACTTC.

This clone has only a few counts. This rearrangement joins TRBV3-1 (or the pseudogene TRBV3-2) to TRBJ1-2, with D hard to call. Trimming removed 2 bases at V and 3 bases at J, with 4 bases between. The CDR3 is 12 residues long. Germline CDR1 LGHDT, CDR2 YNNKEL (reference sequence). DNA for the CDR3: TGTGCCAGCAGCCAACAGGACTATGGCTACACCTTC. Translation: CASSQQDYGYTF.

V and J are TRBV28 and TRBJ2-6; TRBD1 matches 7 bases. The length of the CDR3 is 17 residues. V lost 2 bases to trimming and J lost 2 bases; unmatched junction nucleotides: 6. CDR1 is MDHEN, CDR2 SYDVKM, per germline. The CDR3 nucleotides are TGTGCCAGCAGTTTAAATAGGGGGCTAACTGGGGCCAACGTCCTGACTTTC. Protein product: CASSLNRGLTGANVLTF.

This clone has a single count. The genes are TRBV28 and TRBJ2-3; TRBD2 matches 11 bases. Germline V lookup: CDR1 MDHEN, CDR2 SYDVKM. The CDR3 consists of 16 residues. V trimming: 5 bases; J trimming: 0 bases; junction bases outside the gene matches: 4. CDR3 bases: TGTGCCAGCAGTCCGACTAGCGGGGTTAGCACAGATACGCAGTATTTT. Translation: CASSPTSGVSTDTQYF.

On this clone: A read error may produce the germline difference seen at one junction end. The chain links TRBV2 to TRBJ1-2, with TRBD1 matching 10 bases. This CDR3 has 14 residues. Germline V gene sequence: CDR1 SNHLY, CDR2 FYNNEI. The CDR3 nucleotides read TGTGCCGGCAGAGGGGGACAGGGGTCCTATGGCTACACCTTC. This codes for CAGRGGQGSYGYTF.

The V gene is TRBV18, the J gene TRBJ1-4, with D tentatively TRBD1 (6 bases). Germline V gene data show CDR1 as KGHSH and CDR2 as LQKENI. Trimming took off 3 bases at V and 8 bases at J, with 16 bases between the two ends. The CDR3 covers 15 residues. The CDR3 sequence is CASSPGQAAGEKLFF. CDR3 sequence (DNA): TGTGCCAGCTCACCGGGACAAGCGGCTGGGGAAAAACTGTTTTTT.

The J gene is TRBJ2-3, the V gene TRBV14, with D possibly being TRBD2 (5 bases). Looked up from germline, CDR1 is SGHDN and CDR2 is FVKESK. The CDR3 runs to 16 residues. The V and J ends lost 0 bases and 0 bases respectively, with 10 bases between them. This CDR3 is CASSQDRGGSTDTQYF. DNA of the CDR3: TGTGCCAGCAGCCAAGATCGCGGCGGGAGCACAGATACGCAGTATTTT.

V gene TRBV24-1 combines with J gene TRBJ1-1; 9 nucleotides line up with TRBD1. Losses at the gene ends were 1 base for V and 3 bases for J; bases not matched to a gene: 8. Germline CDR1 and CDR2: KGHDR and SFDVKD. This CDR3 has 17 amino acids. The CDR3 DNA reads TGTGCCACCAGTGATTTCGGAGGGACAGGGAAAGACACTGAAGCTTTCTTT. It translates to CATSDFGGTGKDTEAFF.

The DNA of the CDR3 is TGTGCCAGCAGCTTGGAAAGGGCGGGCTATGGCTACACCTTC. It translates to CASSLERAGYGYTF. The chain combines TRBV5-4 with TRBJ1-2; D unresolved. The V gene lost 0 bases and the J gene lost 4 bases, with 10 bases spanning the gap. Germline CDR1 and CDR2: SGHNT and YYREEE (reference sequence). This CDR3 is built from 14 residues.

Only a few counts were recorded for this clone. V is TRBV30 and J is TRBJ1-2, with TRBD1 matching over 8 bases. Trimming at V came to 3 bases and at J to 8 bases, leaving 8 bases not matched to a gene. CDR3 length: 13 residues. The germline CDR1 and CDR2 sequences are GTSNPN and SVGIG (reference sequence). The CDR3 DNA sequence: TGTGCCTGGAGCCGGGACAGGCCTCAGGGCTACACCTTC. Translating gives CAWSRDRPQGYTF.